One sample yielded the 26 T cell receptor beta chains listed below, sequenced in a study of beta chain features in type 1 diabetes. Study outcomes and limitations: Type 1 diabetes patients showed a moderate but significant shortening of TCRB CDR3s in all four CD4+ subsets.

All of the isolated RNA was reverse transcribed, so expressed TCRB transcripts were sequenced. Using immunoSEQ multiplex PCR, the repertoire was profiled, and TCRdb retains in-frame clones only, with some absent. Found here are some 360,000 clones, around 10% of them singletons; the top ten hold about 0.6%. For these TCRs, the target antigens are not known. The sequenced material came from central memory CD4+ T cells from blood. Source of these receptors: a man in his thirties or forties with type 1 diabetes.

This clone has a count of ten or more. The chain combines TRBV18 with TRBJ2-5, with a possible D match to TRBD2 (5 bases). Looked up from germline, CDR1 is KGHSH and CDR2 is LQKENI. The V and J ends lost 4 bases and 1 base respectively, with 13 bases between them. This CDR3 has 15 residues. The CDR3 protein is CASSRGKPPQETQYF. The CDR3 DNA is TGTGCCAGCTCACGAGGGAAGCCGCCCCAAGAGACCCAGTACTTC.

This clone was detected a few times. The chain carries TRBV10-2 and TRBJ2-4; the match to TRBD1 covers 10 bases. Germline trimming cut 3 bases from V and 15 bases from J; bases unmatched to any gene: 8. The V gene's germline CDR1 is WSHSY and CDR2 SAAADI. The CDR3 spans 13 residues. The CDR3 sequence is CASSDRGDRGLYF. The CDR3 coding sequence is TGCGCCAGCAGTGATCGCGGGGACAGGGGCTTGTACTTC.

This clone was found a few times. The same CDR3 can be traced to other DNA sequences in this sample. The DNA of the CDR3 is TGCGCCAGCAGCTTGGGACCGGGGAGCAATCAGCCCCAGCATTTT. This encodes CASSLGPGSNQPQHF. J is TRBJ1-5 and V is TRBV5-1; no firm D call. V was trimmed by 0 bases and J by 1 base, leaving 8 bases between them. Germline loops: CDR1 SGHRS, CDR2 YFSETQ. This CDR3 region has 15 residues.

The chain uses TRBV6-5 and TRBJ1-3; 7 bases fit TRBD1. CDR3 length equals 14 residues. V shed 4 bases and J 8 bases; nucleotides not matched to a gene: 8. Germline lookup yields CDR1 MNHEY and CDR2 SVGAGI. The CDR3 loop is CASSSGTVSDTIYF. CDR3 bases: TGTGCCAGCAGTTCGGGGACAGTTAGCGACACCATATATTTT.

This clone was seen only a few times. The gene calls are TRBV4-3 and TRBJ2-5; D is possibly TRBD1 (5 bases). The germline CDR1 and CDR2 sequences are LGHNA and YSLEER. The CDR3 runs 14 residues. Trimming pared 3 bases from V and 6 bases from J, leaving 14 bases between. The CDR3 loop reads CASSQNGRAQTQYF. For the CDR3, the DNA is TGCGCCAGCAGCCAGAACGGCAGGGCACAGACCCAGTACTTC.

This chain connects TRBV4-2 to TRBJ2-1; 7 bases map to TRBD2. This CDR3 has 16 residues. Germline V gene sequence: CDR1 LGHNA, CDR2 YNFKEQ. V lost 1 base and J lost 0; bases outside the gene matches: 3. The CDR3, as DNA: TGTGCCAGCAGCCAAGCGGGAGGCAGCTCCTACAATGAGCAGTTCTTC. Translation gives CASSQAGGSSYNEQFF.

V usage is TRBV6-6 and J usage is TRBJ2-7; tentatively, D is TRBD1 or TRBD2 (5 bases each). Trimming left V 2 bases short and J 6 bases short, with 17 bases between. There are 15 residues in the CDR3. CDR1 and CDR2 (germline): MNHNY, SVGAGI (reference sequence). The CDR3 protein is CASSYGAFGGSEQYF. The CDR3 nucleotides are TGTGCCAGCAGTTACGGGGCCTTTGGGGGTTCCGAGCAGTACTTC.

V usage is TRBV11-3 and J usage is TRBJ1-4; TRBD1 is a possible D gene (5 bases). V lost 0 bases, J lost 5 bases, and 7 bases lay in between. Germline V CDR1 and CDR2: SGHNT, YENEEA. This CDR3 contains 14 residues. The CDR3 DNA reads TGTGCCAGCAGCTTAGATCAGGGAAATGAAAAACTGTTTTTT. It specifies CASSLDQGNEKLFF.

To note about this clone: Other DNA sequences from this sample encode an identical CDR3 as well. For the CDR3, the DNA is TGTGCCAGCAGCCTCGGACAGGGGGCAGGCAATCAGCCCCAGCATTTT. As protein: CASSLGQGAGNQPQHF. This sequence joins TRBV7-9 and TRBJ1-5; 11 bases align to TRBD1. This CDR3 contains 16 residues. Germline assignment: CDR1 SEHNR and CDR2 FQNEAQ (reference sequence). Trimming removed 5 bases from V and 2 bases from J; junction bases left unmatched: 5. Filled out from reference TRBV7-9 and TRBJ1-5, the complete variable domain reads DTGVSQNPRHKITKRGQNVTFRCDPISEHNRLYWYRQTLGQGPEFLTYFQNEAQLEKSRLLSDRFSAERPKGSFSTLEIQRTEQGDSAMYLCASSLGQGAGNQPQHFGDGTRLSIL.

V gene TRBV5-8 combines with J gene TRBJ2-2; D is unclear. Trimming took 0 bases from V and 7 from J, leaving 4 bases between them. Germline CDR1 reads SGHTS; CDR2 reads YDEGEE. CDR3 length equals 12 residues. CDR3 in amino acids: CASSLDDGELFF. CDR3 in DNA: TGTGCCAGCAGCTTGGACGACGGGGAGCTGTTTTTT. The full variable domain, completed using reference TRBV5-8 and TRBJ2-2, is EAGVTQSPTHLIKTRGQQATLRCSPISGHTSVYWYQQALGLGLQFLLWYDEGEERNRGNFPPRFSGRQFPNYSSELNVNALELEDSALYLCASSLDDGELFFGEGSRLTVL.

V usage is TRBV28 and J usage is TRBJ2-7, with D uncertain. V lost 3 bases, J lost 3 bases, and 6 bases lay in between. Germline CDR1 and CDR2: MDHEN and SYDVKM. The length of the CDR3 is 12 residues. CDR3 nucleotide sequence: TGTGCCAGCAGTTTCAAGCTCTACGAGCAGTACTTC. Amino acid sequence: CASSFKLYEQYF.

The chain joins TRBV11-3 to TRBJ2-3; no definite D call. The CDR3 contains 13 residues. V was shortened by 3 bases and J by 0 bases, with 4 bases between the two germline ends. Germline V lookup: CDR1 SGHNT, CDR2 YENEEA. The CDR3 here is CASSLGSTDTQYF. The CDR3 bases are TGTGCCAGCAGCTTGGGAAGCACAGATACGCAGTATTTT.

This clone has at least ten counts. In DNA, the CDR3 is TGTGCCAGCAGCGGATCAGGGTACGAGCAGTACTTC. Protein product: CASSGSGYEQYF. The chain joins TRBV7-2 to TRBJ2-7, with D perhaps matching TRBD1 (5 bases). Trimming left V 5 bases short and J 4 bases short, with 9 bases between. The germline V gene has CDR1 SGHTA and CDR2 FQGNSA. CDR3 length equals 12 residues.

The table lists this clone with a few counts. This rearrangement joins TRBV5-4 to TRBJ2-5; D tentatively fits TRBD1 or TRBD2 (5 bases each). Trimming shortened V by 0 bases and J by 3 bases, and 6 bases separated the two germline ends. Germline V lookup: CDR1 SGHNT, CDR2 YYREEE (reference sequence). The CDR3 has 13 residues. CDR3 loop: CASSLGGEETQYF. The CDR3 DNA reads as TGTGCCAGCAGCTTGGGAGGGGAAGAGACCCAGTACTTC.

There are a few counts of this clone. The gene calls are TRBV4-1 and TRBJ1-5, with D unclear. The germline V and J ends were trimmed by 3 bases and 0 bases, with 15 bases remaining between them. This CDR3 has 17 amino acids. The germline V gene has CDR1 MGHRA and CDR2 YSYEKL. The DNA for the CDR3 is TGCGCCAGCAGCCAGAGAATTGGCGCAGATAGCAATCAGCCCCAGCATTTT. Amino acid sequence: CASSQRIGADSNQPQHF.

This clone was seen repeatedly, ten times or more. The CDR3 ends on some other residue instead of the conserved phenylalanine or tryptophan, so this is likely a read error. It is unclear where the CDR3 begins or ends on the DNA, so no DNA is shown, and the CDR3 is as TCRdb lists it. The chain is built from TRBV2 and TRBJ1-5; whether TRBD1, the table's D call, matches the DNA was not checked. Per the germline V gene, CDR1 is SNHLY and CDR2 is FYNNEI. The CDR3 is 11 amino acids long, termini counted. CDR3 region: CASRGVSGQPG.

This clone showed up just a few times. The chain employs TRBV21-1 and TRBJ1-2; the DNA was not compared with TRBD1, the D call given in the table. TRBV21-1 is reported as a pseudogene. CDR3 size: 15 residues. The CDR3 DNA follows: TGTGCCAGCAGCAAAGGGACAGGGGGGAACTATGGCTACACCTTC. Residues: CASSKGTGGNYGYTF.

The chain joins TRBV28 to TRBJ1-6; D is unresolved. Deletions cut 3 bases from V and 10 bases from J, with 19 bases between. The CDR3 is made up of 16 amino acids. Germline-derived CDR1 and CDR2 are MDHEN and SYDVKM. For the CDR3, the DNA is TGTGCCAGCAGTTTCGGTTCTTCAAGGGTTGAATCACCCCTCCACTTT. Its protein product is CASSFGSSRVESPLHF.

This clone was observed a handful of times. The chain is built from TRBV7-2 and TRBJ1-1; no clear D. The length of the CDR3 is 15 residues. Trimming took off 1 base at V and 1 base at J, with 10 bases between the two ends. Germline V gene sequence: CDR1 SGHTA, CDR2 FQGNSA. CDR3 region: CASSLGEMRNTEAFF. CDR3 coding DNA: TGTGCCAGCAGCTTAGGGGAGATGAGGAACACTGAAGCTTTCTTT. Using reference TRBV7-2 and TRBJ1-1 for the parts outside the CDR3, the full variable domain is GAGVSQSPSNKVTEKGKDVELRCDPISGHTALYWYRQSLGQGLEFLIYFQGNSAPDKSGLPSDRFSAERTGGSVSTLTIQRTQQEDSAVYLCASSLGEMRNTEAFFGQGTRLTVV.

The J gene is TRBJ2-7, the V gene TRBV28; 16 bases map to TRBD2. The CDR3 consists of 20 residues. CDR1 is MDHEN, CDR2 SYDVKM, per germline. Trimming at V came to 2 bases and at J to 6 bases, leaving 16 bases not matched to a gene. The CDR3 here is CASSLIRKSGTSGRAAEQYF. CDR3 DNA sequence: TGTGCCAGCAGTTTAATTAGGAAATCCGGGACTAGCGGGAGGGCCGCCGAGCAGTACTTC.

This chain connects TRBV11-1 to TRBJ2-7; TRBD1 agrees at 9 bases. The CDR3 length is 15 residues. From germline, CDR1 is SGHAT and CDR2 FQDESV (reference sequence). Trimming at V came to 4 bases and at J to 4 bases, leaving 8 bases not matched to a gene. CDR3 loop: CASSSPDRGLYEQYF. DNA of the CDR3: TGTGCCAGCAGCTCTCCGGACAGGGGACTGTACGAGCAGTACTTC.

This clone was seen only a few times. This sequence joins TRBV27 and TRBJ1-5; D might be TRBD1 (5 bases). There are 16 residues in the CDR3. Germline CDR1 MNHEY, CDR2 SMNVEV (reference sequence). V was pared by 3 bases and J by 3 bases, with 15 bases between. CDR3 sequence reads: CASSLYRGDFNQPQHF. In DNA form, the CDR3 reads TGTGCCAGCAGTTTGTACCGGGGGGATTTCAATCAGCCCCAGCATTTT.

The genes are TRBV2 and TRBJ1-1; the D is unclear. There are 15 residues in the CDR3. Germline CDR1 reads SNHLY; CDR2 reads FYNNEI. Trimming removed 7 bases from V and 2 bases from J, with 17 bases in between. This chain's CDR3 is CASNMRWGTNTEAFF. CDR3 nucleotides: TGTGCCAGCAACATGCGCTGGGGTACTAACACTGAAGCTTTCTTT.

This clone was counted a few times. The chain recombines TRBV19 with TRBJ2-7; 7 nucleotides line up with TRBD1. V lost 4 bases, J lost 1 base, and 10 bases stayed unmatched. The CDR3 loop spans 16 amino acids. Looked up from germline, CDR1 is LNHDA and CDR2 is SQIVND (reference sequence). CDR3 loop: CASSNIHRGTSYEQYF. CDR3 nucleotides: TGTGCCAGTAGTAATATACACAGGGGAACTTCCTACGAGCAGTACTTC.

The rearrangement links TRBV6-5 to TRBJ1-5; TRBD1 matches at 9 bases. This CDR3 is built from 14 residues. The germline CDR1 and CDR2 sequences are MNHEY and SVGAGI. V was pared by 6 bases and J by 2 bases, with 2 bases of the junction left unmatched. CDR3 residues: CASRGQGRNQPQHF. CDR3 coding DNA: TGTGCCAGCAGGGGACAGGGACGCAATCAGCCCCAGCATTTT.

The chain recombines TRBV6-1 with TRBJ2-2; D may correspond to TRBD1 or TRBD2 (6 bases each). Per the germline V gene, CDR1 is MNHNS and CDR2 is SASEGT. The CDR3 has 13 residues. The V end lost 11 bases, the J end lost 0 bases, and 10 bases lay between the germline ends. CDR3 nucleotides: TGTGCCGGAGGGGGAACGAACACCGGGGAGCTGTTTTTT. Encoded protein: CAGGGTNTGELFF.